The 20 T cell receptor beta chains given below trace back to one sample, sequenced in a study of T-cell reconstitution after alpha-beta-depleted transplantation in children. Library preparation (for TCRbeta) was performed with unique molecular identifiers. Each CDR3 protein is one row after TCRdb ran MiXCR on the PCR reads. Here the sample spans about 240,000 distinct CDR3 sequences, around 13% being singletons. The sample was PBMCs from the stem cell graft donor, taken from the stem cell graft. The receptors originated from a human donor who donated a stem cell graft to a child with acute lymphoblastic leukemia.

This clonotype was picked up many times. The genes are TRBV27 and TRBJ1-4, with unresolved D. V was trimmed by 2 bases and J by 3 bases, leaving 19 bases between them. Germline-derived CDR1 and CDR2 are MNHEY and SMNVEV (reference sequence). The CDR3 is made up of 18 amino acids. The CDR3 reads CASSLTYGSSASNEKLFF. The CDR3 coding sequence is TGTGCCAGCAGTTTAACATACGGCAGCAGCGCTTCTAATGAAAAACTGTTTTTT.

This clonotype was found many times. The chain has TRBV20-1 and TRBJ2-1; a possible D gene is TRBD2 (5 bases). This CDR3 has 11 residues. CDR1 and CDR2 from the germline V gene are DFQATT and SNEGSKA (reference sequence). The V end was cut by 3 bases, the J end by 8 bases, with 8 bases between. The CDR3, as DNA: TGCAGTGCTAGTCGGGGATATGAGCAGTTCTTC. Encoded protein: CSASRGYEQFF.

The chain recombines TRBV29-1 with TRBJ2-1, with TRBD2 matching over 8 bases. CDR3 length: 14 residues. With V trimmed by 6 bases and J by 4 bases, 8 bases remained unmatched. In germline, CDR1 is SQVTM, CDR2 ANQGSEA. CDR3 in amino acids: CSVVTSGIYNEQFF. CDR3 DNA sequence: TGCAGCGTCGTTACTAGCGGCATTTACAATGAGCAGTTCTTC.

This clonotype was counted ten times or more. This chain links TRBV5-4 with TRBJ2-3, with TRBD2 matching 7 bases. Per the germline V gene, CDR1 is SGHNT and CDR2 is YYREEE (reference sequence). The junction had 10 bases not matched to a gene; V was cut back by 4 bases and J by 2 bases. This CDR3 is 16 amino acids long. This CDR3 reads CASSAVTRDYTDTQYF. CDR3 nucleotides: TGTGCCAGCAGCGCGGTAACCAGGGACTACACAGATACGCAGTATTTT.

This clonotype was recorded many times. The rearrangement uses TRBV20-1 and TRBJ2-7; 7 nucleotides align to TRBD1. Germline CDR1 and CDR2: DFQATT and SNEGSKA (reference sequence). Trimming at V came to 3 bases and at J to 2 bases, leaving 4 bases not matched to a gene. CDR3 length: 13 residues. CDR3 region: CSASWDSPYEQYF. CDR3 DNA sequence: TGCAGTGCTAGCTGGGACAGTCCCTACGAGCAGTACTTC.

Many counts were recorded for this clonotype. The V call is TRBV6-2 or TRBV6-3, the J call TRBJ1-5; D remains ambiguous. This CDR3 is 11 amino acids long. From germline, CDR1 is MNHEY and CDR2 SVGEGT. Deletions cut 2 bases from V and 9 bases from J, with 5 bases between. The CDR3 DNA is TGTGCCAGCAGTTACGTGGGGCCCCAGCATTTT. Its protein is CASSYVGPQHF.

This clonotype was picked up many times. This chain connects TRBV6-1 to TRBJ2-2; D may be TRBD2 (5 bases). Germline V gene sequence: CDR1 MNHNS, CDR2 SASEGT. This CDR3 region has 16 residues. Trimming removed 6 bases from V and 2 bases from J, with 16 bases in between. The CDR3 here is CASSHLAGENTGELFF. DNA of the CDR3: TGTGCCAGCAGCCACCTCGCGGGTGAAAACACCGGGGAGCTGTTTTTT.

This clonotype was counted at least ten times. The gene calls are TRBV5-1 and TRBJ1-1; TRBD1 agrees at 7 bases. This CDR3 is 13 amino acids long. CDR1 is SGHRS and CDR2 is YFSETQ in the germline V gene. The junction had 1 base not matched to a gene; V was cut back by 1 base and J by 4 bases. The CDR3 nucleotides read TGCGCCAGCAGCTTGAAGGGGGCCACTGAAGCTTTCTTT. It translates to CASSLKGATEAFF. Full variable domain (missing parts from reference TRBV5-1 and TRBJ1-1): KAGVTQTPRYLIKTRGQQVTLSCSPISGHRSVSWYQQTPGQGLQFLFEYFSETQRNKGNFPGRFSGRQFSNSRSEMNVSTLELGDSALYLCASSLKGATEAFFGQGTRLTVV.

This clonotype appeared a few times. As DNA, the CDR3 is TGTGCCAGCAGTGAAGAGCAGGGGCTCTATGGCTACACCTTC. This gives the protein CASSEEQGLYGYTF. V gene TRBV6-1 combines with J gene TRBJ1-2; D is perhaps TRBD1 (6 bases). The V and J ends lost 1 base and 4 bases respectively, with 10 bases between them. There are 14 residues in the CDR3. The germline CDR1 and CDR2 sequences are MNHNS and SASEGT.

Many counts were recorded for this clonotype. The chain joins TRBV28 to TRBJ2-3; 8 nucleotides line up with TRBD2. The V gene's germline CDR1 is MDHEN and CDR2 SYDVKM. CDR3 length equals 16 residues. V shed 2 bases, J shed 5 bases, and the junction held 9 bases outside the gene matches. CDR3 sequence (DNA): TGTGCCAGCAGTTTAGGTAGCGGGGTGGAGGAAGATACGCAGTATTTT. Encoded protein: CASSLGSGVEEDTQYF.

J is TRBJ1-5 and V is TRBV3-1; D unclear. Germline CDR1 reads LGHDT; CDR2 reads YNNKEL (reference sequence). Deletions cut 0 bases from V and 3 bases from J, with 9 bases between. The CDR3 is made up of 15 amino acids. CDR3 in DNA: TGTGCCAGCAGCCAAGAGGGGAATACCAATCAGCCCCAGCATTTT. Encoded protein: CASSQEGNTNQPQHF.

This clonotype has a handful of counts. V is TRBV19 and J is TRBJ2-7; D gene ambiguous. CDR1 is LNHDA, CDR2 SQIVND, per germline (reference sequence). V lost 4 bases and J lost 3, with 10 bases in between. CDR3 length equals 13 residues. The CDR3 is CASSKTLSYEQYF. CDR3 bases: TGTGCCAGTAGTAAGACTCTTAGCTACGAGCAGTACTTC.

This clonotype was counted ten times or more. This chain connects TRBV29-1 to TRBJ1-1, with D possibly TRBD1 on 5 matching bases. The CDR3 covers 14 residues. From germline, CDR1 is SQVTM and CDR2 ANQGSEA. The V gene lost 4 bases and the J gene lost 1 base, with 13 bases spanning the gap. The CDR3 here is CSVGVGGANTEAFF. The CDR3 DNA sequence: TGCAGCGTTGGAGTTGGGGGTGCGAACACTGAAGCTTTCTTT.

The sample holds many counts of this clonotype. CDR3 bases: TGTGCCAGCAGTGGGACACTCCCCCCTCTTTACGAGCAGTACTTC. It yields the protein CASSGTLPPLYEQYF. V is TRBV7-9 and J is TRBJ2-7; possibly TRBD1 for D (6 bases). Trimming removed 6 bases from V and 4 bases from J, with 19 bases in between. The CDR3 totals 15 residues. CDR1 and CDR2 from the germline V gene are SEHNR and FQNEAQ (reference sequence).

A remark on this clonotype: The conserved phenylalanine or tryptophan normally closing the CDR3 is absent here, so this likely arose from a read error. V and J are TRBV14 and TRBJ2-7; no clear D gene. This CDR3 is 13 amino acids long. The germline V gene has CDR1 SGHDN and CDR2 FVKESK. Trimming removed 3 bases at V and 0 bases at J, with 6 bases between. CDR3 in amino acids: CASSHRISYEQYL. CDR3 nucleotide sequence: TGTGCCAGCAGCCACAGGATCTCCTACGAGCAGTACTTG.

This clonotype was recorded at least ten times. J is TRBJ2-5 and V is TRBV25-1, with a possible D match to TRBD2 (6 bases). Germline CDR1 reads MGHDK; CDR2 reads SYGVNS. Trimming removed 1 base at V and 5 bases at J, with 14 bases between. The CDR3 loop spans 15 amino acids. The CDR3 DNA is TGTGCCAGCAGTGAATTCCGGGGAGCGGGCGAGACCCAGTACTTC. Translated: CASSEFRGAGETQYF.

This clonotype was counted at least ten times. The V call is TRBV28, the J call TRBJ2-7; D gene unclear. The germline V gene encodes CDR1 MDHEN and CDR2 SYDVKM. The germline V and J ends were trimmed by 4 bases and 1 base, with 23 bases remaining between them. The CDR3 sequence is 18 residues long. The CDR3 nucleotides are TGTGCCAGCAGTTCCCAAGTCAAACCGGGTATACGTTCCTACGAGCAGTACTTC. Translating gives CASSSQVKPGIRSYEQYF.

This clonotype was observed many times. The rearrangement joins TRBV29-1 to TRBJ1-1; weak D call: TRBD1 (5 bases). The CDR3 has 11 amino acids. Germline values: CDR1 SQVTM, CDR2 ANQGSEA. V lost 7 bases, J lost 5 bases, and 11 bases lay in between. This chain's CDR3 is CSGVGGTEAFF. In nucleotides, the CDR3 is TGCAGCGGAGTGGGGGGAACTGAAGCTTTCTTT.

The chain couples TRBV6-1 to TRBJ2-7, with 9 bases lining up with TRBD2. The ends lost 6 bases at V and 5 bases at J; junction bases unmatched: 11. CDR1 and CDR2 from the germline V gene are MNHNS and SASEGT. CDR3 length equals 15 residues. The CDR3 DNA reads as TGTGCCAGCAGGCCCTTAGCGGGAGTCGTCGACGAGCAGTACTTC. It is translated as CASRPLAGVVDEQYF.

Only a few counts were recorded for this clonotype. CDR3 DNA sequence: TGTGCCAGCAACTCAGGACAAGTTTGGGACCCTAACTATGGCTACACCTTC. Protein sequence: CASNSGQVWDPNYGYTF. The V and J genes are TRBV7-9 and TRBJ1-2; possible D gene TRBD1, 5 bases. CDR1 and CDR2 (germline): SEHNR, FQNEAQ (reference sequence). V gave up 7 bases and J gave up 0 bases, with 21 bases separating them. The CDR3 covers 17 residues.